The entry below gives a single TCR beta chain sequence along with its context. What it binds is not known. Naivety among CD8 cells was defined by CD45RO negativity and positive CCR7 selection, thereby excluding terminally differentiated effector memory CD45RA+ cells. The donors were adults (healthy and HIV-negative) with no recent acute infections or vaccinations. The V end lost 3 bases, the J end lost 4 bases, and 13 bases lay between the germline ends. CDR1 SGHAT and CDR2 FQNNGV come from the germline V gene. The CDR3 length is 15 residues. The assay was run at deep level. TCRdb's table, derived via immunoSEQ multiplex PCR, lists solely in-frame clones and lacks some. The repertoire consists of roughly 2,000,000 clones, with 85% to 95% occurring once and the leading ten covering around 1.8%. The data were obtained in a study of shared clonotypes between healthy human individuals. Findings and limits, study-wide: Although depth was large, rarefaction showed that sequencing of the sorted subsets was incomplete. Non-shared clonotypes displayed generation probabilities falling below those of clonotypes present in all four donors.

Sequencing was performed on naive CD8+ T cells from PBMCs. The receptor was isolated from a man aged 18 to 35 in good health. Some clones in this sample may be carry-over from other donors' samples. The rearrangement links TRBV11-2 to TRBJ1-5; D is unresolved. The CDR3 DNA reads as TGTGCCAGCAGCTTGTCCACGGGGAGTAATCAGCCCCAGCATTTT. Translating it yields CASSLSTGSNQPQHF. The full variable domain, its missing parts supplied by reference TRBV11-2 and TRBJ1-5, is EAGVAQSPRYKIIEKRQSVAFWCNPISGHATLYWYQQILGQGPKLLIQFQNNGVVDDSQLPKDRFSAERLKGVDSTLKIQPAKLEDSAVYLCASSLSTGSNQPQHFGDGTRLSIL.